These 3 T cell receptor beta chains were sequenced from one sample in a study of OX40 agonist ivuxolimab in advanced cancers. The assay was immunoSEQ multiplex PCR, and TCRdb's table has in-frame clones only and misses some. The sample lists about 73,000 clones, 70% to 90% occurring once. This material consisted of CD4+ or CD8+ T cells sorted from blood, taken in a trial of the OX40 agonist ivuxolimab. The origin of the receptors is an adult with an advanced solid tumor such as melanoma, head and neck, liver or kidney cancer.

V and J are TRBV27 and TRBJ2-5; TRBD2 aligns across 7 bases. The trim removed 2 bases at V and 5 bases at J, leaving 11 bases unmatched. Germline CDR1 reads MNHEY; CDR2 reads SMNVEV (reference sequence). This CDR3 region has 16 residues. CDR3 protein: CASSLAPGGSFETQYF. Written as DNA, the CDR3 is TGTGCCAGCAGTTTAGCCCCGGGAGGCTCTTTTGAGACCCAGTACTTC.

The chain links TRBV5-1 to TRBJ2-1, with 9 nucleotides matching TRBD1. V gave up 2 bases and J gave up 6 bases; unmatched junction bases: 15. The CDR3 loop spans 18 amino acids. Germline V gene data show CDR1 as SGHRS and CDR2 as YFSETQ. Written as DNA, the CDR3 is TGCGCCAGCAGCTTCCCACCAGACAGGGGGAGAGATATCAATGAGCAGTTCTTC. This translates into CASSFPPDRGRDINEQFF.

The chain recombines TRBV30 with TRBJ1-5, with D tentatively TRBD1 (5 bases). The CDR3 contains 13 residues. Trimming stripped 2 bases from V and 8 bases from J, with 13 bases between. Germline V CDR1 and CDR2: GTSNPN, SVGIG (reference sequence). CDR3 sequence: CAWSLGEGEPQHF. The CDR3, as DNA: TGTGCCTGGAGTCTAGGGGAGGGCGAGCCCCAGCATTTT. The whole variable domain, filled in from reference TRBV30 and TRBJ1-5, reads SQTIHQWPATLVQPVGSPLSLECTVEGTSNPNLYWYRQAAGRGLQLLFYSVGIGQISSEVPQNLSASRPQDRQFILSSKKLLLSDSGFYLCAWSLGEGEPQHFGDGTRLSIL.